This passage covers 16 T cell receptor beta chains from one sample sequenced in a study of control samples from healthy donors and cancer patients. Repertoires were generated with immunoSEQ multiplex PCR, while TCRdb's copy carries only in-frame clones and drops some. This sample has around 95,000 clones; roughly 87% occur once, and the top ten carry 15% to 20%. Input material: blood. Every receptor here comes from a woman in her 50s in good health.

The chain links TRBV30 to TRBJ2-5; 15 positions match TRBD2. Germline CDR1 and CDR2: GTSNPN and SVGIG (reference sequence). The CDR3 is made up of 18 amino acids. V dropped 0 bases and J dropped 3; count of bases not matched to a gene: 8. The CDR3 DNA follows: TGTGCCTGGAGTGTGGGTAGGACTAGCGGGGGGGAGAAAGAGACCCAGTACTTC. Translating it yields CAWSVGRTSGGEKETQYF.

The CDR3 protein is CASSRGAGGQEQYV. CDR3 nucleotides: TGTGCCAGCAGCCGCGGAGCGGGAGGTCAGGAGCAGTACGTC. The chain uses TRBV6-2 or TRBV6-3 and TRBJ2-7; TRBD2 matches 9 bases. With 6 bases clipped from V and 7 bases from J, the junction kept 10 bases outside the gene matches. Germline V CDR1 and CDR2: MNHEY, SVGEGT. The CDR3 length is 14 residues.

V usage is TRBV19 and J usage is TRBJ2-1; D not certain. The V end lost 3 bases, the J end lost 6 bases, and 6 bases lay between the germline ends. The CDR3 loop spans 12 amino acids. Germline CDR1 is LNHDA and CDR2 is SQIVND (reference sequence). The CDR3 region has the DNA TGTGCCAGTAGTATTCGGGTCAATGAGCAGTTCTTC. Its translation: CASSIRVNEQFF.

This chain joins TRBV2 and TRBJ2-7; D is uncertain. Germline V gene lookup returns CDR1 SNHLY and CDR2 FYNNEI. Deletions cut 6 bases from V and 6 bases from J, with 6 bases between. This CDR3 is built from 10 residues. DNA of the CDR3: TGTGCCAGCAGAGGGTTCGAGCAGTACTTC. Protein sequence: CASRGFEQYF.

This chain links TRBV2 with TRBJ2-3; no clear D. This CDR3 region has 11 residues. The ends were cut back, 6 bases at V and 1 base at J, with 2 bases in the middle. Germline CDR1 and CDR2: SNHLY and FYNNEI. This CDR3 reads CASRGTDTQYF. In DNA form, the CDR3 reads TGTGCCAGCAGAGGCACAGATACGCAGTATTTT.

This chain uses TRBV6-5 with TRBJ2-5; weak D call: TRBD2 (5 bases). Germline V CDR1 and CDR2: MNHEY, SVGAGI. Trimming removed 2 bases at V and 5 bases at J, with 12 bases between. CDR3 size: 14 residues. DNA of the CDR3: TGTGCCAGCAGTTACGTCAAACTAGGGGAGACCCAGTACTTC. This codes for CASSYVKLGETQYF.

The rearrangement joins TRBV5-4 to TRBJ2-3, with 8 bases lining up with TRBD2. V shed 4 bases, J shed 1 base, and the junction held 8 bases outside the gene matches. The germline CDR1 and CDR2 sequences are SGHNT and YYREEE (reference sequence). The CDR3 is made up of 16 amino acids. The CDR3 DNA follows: TGTGCCAGCAGCGTGCGGGGGGCGCTTGGCACAGATACGCAGTATTTT. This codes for CASSVRGALGTDTQYF. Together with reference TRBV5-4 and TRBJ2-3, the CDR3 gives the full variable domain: ETGVTQSPTHLIKTRGQQVTLRCSSQSGHNTVSWYQQALGQGPQFIFQYYREEENGRGNFPPRFSGLQFPNYSSELNVNALELDDSALYLCASSVRGALGTDTQYFGPGTRLTVL.

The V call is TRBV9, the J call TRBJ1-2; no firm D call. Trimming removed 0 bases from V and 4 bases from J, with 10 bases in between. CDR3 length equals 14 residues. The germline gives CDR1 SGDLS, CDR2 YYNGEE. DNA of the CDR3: TGTGCCAGCAGCGTAGCTAGTAGGGCCTATGGCTACACCTTC. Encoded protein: CASSVASRAYGYTF.

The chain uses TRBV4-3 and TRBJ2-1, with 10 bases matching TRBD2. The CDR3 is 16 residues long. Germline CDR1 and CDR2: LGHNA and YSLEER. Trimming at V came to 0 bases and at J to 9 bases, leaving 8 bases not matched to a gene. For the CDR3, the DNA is TGCGCCAGCAGCCAAGAGTCCCAGCGGGAGGGAGGTGAGCAGTTCTTC. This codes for CASSQESQREGGEQFF.

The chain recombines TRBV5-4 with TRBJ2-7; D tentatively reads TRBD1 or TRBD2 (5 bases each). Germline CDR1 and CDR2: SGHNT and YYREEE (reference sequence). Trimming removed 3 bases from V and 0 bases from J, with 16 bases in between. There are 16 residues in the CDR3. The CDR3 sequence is CASSSPRDGSSYEQYF. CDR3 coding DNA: TGTGCCAGCAGCTCCCCCCGGGACGGAAGCTCCTACGAGCAGTACTTC.

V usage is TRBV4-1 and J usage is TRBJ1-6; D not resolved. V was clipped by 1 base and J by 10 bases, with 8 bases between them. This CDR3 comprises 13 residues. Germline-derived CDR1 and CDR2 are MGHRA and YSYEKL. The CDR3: CASSQVYVSPLHF. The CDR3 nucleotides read TGCGCCAGCAGCCAAGTTTATGTATCACCCCTCCACTTT.

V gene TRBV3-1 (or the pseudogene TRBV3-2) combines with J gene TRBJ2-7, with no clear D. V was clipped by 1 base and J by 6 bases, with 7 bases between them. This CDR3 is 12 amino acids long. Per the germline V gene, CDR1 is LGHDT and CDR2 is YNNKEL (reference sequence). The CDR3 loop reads CASSQARSEQYF. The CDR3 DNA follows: TGTGCCAGCAGCCAAGCCCGGTCCGAGCAGTACTTC.

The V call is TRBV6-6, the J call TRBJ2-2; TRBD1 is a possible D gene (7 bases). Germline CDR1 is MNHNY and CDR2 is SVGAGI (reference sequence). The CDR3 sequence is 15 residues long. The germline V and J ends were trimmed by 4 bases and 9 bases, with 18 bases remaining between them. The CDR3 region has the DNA TGTGCCAGCAGTTCCCGGGCGGGACAGTCATGGGAGCTGTTTTTT. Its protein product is CASSSRAGQSWELFF.

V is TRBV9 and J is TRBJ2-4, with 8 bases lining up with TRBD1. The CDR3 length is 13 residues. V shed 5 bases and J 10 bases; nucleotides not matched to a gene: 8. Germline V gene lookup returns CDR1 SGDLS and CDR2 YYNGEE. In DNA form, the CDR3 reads TGTGCCAGCAGTCTCGGGACAGGACCGATTCAGTACTTC. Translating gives CASSLGTGPIQYF.

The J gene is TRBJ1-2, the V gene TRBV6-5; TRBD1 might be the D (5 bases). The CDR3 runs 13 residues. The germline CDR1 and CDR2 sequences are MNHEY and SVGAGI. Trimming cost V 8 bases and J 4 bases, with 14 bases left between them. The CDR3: CASGPRGLYGYTF. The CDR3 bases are TGTGCCAGCGGCCCTCGGGGACTCTATGGCTACACCTTC.

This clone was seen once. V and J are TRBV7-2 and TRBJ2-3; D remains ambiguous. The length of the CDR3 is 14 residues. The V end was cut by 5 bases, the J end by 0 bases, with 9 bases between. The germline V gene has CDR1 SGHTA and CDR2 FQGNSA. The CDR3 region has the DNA TGTGCCAGCAGCCCTGCCTCCAGCACAGATACGCAGTATTTT. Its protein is CASSPASSTDTQYF.